One T cell receptor (beta chain) is described in this entry. This CDR3 is built from 15 residues. The germline V gene encodes CDR1 SNHLY and CDR2 FYNNEI. J was trimmed by 2 bases and V by 6 bases; bases with no gene match: 7. These data are taken from a study of tumor-infiltrating lymphocytes in localized non-small cell lung cancer. Here immunoSEQ multiplex PCR was the method, and the copy in TCRdb shows in-frame clones only, minus some. The sample has 12,000 or so clones; approximately 84% are singletons. The V call is TRBV2, the J call TRBJ1-2; TRBD1 agrees at 9 bases. This clonotype originated in a human donor with non-small cell lung cancer. The sample comprised lung tumor tissue. CDR3 sequence: CASSPEGTGNYGYTF. CDR3 DNA: TGTGCCAGCAGCCCGGAGGGGACAGGGAACTATGGCTACACCTTC.